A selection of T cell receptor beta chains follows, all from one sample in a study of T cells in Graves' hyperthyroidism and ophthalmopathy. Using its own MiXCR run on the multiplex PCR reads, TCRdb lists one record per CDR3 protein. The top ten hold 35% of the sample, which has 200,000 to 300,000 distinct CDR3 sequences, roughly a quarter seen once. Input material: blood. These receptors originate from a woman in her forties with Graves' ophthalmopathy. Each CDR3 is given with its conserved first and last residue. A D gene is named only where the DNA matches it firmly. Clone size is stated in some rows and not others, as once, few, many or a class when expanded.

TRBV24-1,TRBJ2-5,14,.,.,TGTGCCACCAGTGTAGGAGGGGGGAGAGAGACCCAGTACTTC,CATSVGGGRETQYF
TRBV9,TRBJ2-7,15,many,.,TGTGCCAGCAGCCGAGGGGCGTTTGGGGCCTACGAGCAGTACTTC,CASSRGAFGAYEQYF
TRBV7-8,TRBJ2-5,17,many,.,TGTGCCAGCAGCCCCCGTGTGGCGGACGGGCTGTGGGAGACCCAGTACTTC,CASSPRVADGLWETQYF
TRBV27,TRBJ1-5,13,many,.,TGTGCCAGCAGGGCCTTGAACAATCAGCCCCAGCATTTT,CASRALNNQPQHF
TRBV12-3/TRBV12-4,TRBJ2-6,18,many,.,TGTGCCAGCAGTTTTAGGGGGGCAGGGACTGCCGGGGCCAACGTCCTGACTTTC,CASSFRGAGTAGANVLTF
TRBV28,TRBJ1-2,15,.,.,TGTGCCAGCAGTGTCCGGGGTCCAGCTAACTATGGCTACACCTTC,CASSVRGPANYGYTF
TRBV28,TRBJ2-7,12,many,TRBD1,TGTGCCAGCACTATAACAGGGGGAAAGCAGTACTTC,CASTITGGKQYF
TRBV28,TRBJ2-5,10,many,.,TGTGCCAGCAGTTTCGAGACCCAGTACTTC,CASSFETQYF
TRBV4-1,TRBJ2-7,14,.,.,TGCGCCAGCAGCCAAGAGGAGTGCTCCTACGAGCAGTACTTC,CASSQEECSYEQYF
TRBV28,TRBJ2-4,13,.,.,TGTGCCAGCAGTGACCCGGGAGCGAACATTCAGTACTTC,CASSDPGANIQYF
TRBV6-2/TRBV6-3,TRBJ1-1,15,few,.,TGTGCCAGCAGTTACCGGTCAGCACCTGGAAGTGAAGCTTTCTTT,CASSYRSAPGSEAFF
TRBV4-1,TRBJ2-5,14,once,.,TGCGCCAGCAGCCAAGGGGGGTCCCAGGAGACCCAGTACTTC,CASSQGGSQETQYF
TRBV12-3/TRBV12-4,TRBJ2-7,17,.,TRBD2,TGTGCCAGCAGTCCACGGACTAGCGAGACCTATGCCTACGAGCAGTCCTTC,CASSPRTSETYAYEQSF
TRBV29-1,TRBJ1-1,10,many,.,TGCAGCGTTGTGGGGTATGAAGCTTTCTTT,CSVVGYEAFF
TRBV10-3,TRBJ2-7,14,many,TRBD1,TGTGCCACCGGATTCCGGGACAGGGGCTACGAGCAGTACTTC,CATGFRDRGYEQYF
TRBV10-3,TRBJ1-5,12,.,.,TGTGCCATCAGTGCCGGCGATCAGCCCCAGCATTTT,CAISAGDQPQHF
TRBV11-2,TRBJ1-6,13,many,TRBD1,TGTGCCAGCAGCGTGGGACAGGGGGTATCCCTCCACTTT,CASSVGQGVSLHF
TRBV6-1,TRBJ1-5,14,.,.,TGTGCCAGCAGTCGGACACGCGGAAATCAGCCCCAGCATTTT,CASSRTRGNQPQHF
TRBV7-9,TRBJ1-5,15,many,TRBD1,TGTGCCAGCAGTGCGACGGGACAGGTGAATCAGCCCCAGCATTTT,CASSATGQVNQPQHF
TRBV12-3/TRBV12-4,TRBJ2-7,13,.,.,TGTGCCAGCACCCTAGGTAGAGGCTACGAGCAGTACTTC,CASTLGRGYEQYF
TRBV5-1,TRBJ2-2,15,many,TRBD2,TGCGCCAGCAGATTACTAGCGGGAGAGCACGGGGAGCTGTTTTTT,CASRLLAGEHGELFF
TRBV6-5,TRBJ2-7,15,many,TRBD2,TGTGCCAGCAGTTCCCCTAGCGGGAGAGGCCACGAGCAGTACTTC,CASSSPSGRGHEQYF
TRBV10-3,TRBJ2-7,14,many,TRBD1,TGTGCCATCAGTGAGTGGGACAGGGGGTACGAGCAGTACTTC,CAISEWDRGYEQYF
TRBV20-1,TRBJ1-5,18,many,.,TGCAGTGCTAGAGATTCTAAACCGGTCGCCGATAGCAATCAGCCCCAGCATTTT,CSARDSKPVADSNQPQHF
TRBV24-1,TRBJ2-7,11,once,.,TGTGCCACCAGTGCGGGATTCGAGCAGTACTTC,CATSAGFEQYF